These T cell receptor beta chains were read from a single sample in a study of blood T cell repertoires in COVID-19. The assay was immunoSEQ multiplex PCR, and TCRdb's table has in-frame clones only and misses some. The table records 150,000 to 200,000 clones, more than 85% of them present only once. The specimen was peripheral blood. The receptors stem from a man aged 18-30 years with acute or convalescent COVID-19. CDR3s include the opening cysteine and the closing phenylalanine or tryptophan. Fields, in order: J gene, D gene, V gene, CDR3 DNA, CDR3 protein. D genes are given only for firm matches.

j_call: TRBJ1-2; d_call: .; v_call: TRBV5-4; cdr3_nt: TGTGCCAGCAGCTTCGAGTCAGGGGTTGGCTACACCTTC; cdr3_aa: CASSFESGVGYTF
j_call: TRBJ1-5; d_call: .; v_call: TRBV7-5; cdr3_nt: TGTGTCAGAAGCATCAACAGGGTAGGCAGCAATCAGCCCCAGCATTTT; cdr3_aa: CVRSINRVGSNQPQHF
j_call: TRBJ2-1; d_call: TRBD1; v_call: TRBV28; cdr3_nt: TGTGCCAGCAGTTCTTCCGGGACAGTTGGTCAAGAGCAGTTCTTC; cdr3_aa: CASSSSGTVGQEQFF
j_call: TRBJ2-5; d_call: TRBD1; v_call: TRBV4-1; cdr3_nt: TGCGCCAGCAGCCAAGATTTGGGACAGGGAAAGACCCAGTACTTC; cdr3_aa: CASSQDLGQGKTQYF
j_call: TRBJ1-1; d_call: .; v_call: TRBV29-1; cdr3_nt: TGCAGCGGATCGACAGTAGCAGCTGAAGCTTTCTTT; cdr3_aa: CSGSTVAAEAFF
j_call: TRBJ2-7; d_call: TRBD2; v_call: TRBV19; cdr3_nt: TGTGCCAGTAAATTTTCTAGCGGGAGCTCCTACGAGCAGTACTTC; cdr3_aa: CASKFSSGSSYEQYF
j_call: TRBJ1-2; d_call: .; v_call: TRBV14; cdr3_nt: TGTGCCAGCAGCCAAGATAAGGGGCTTTGGTATGGCTACACCTTC; cdr3_aa: CASSQDKGLWYGYTF
j_call: TRBJ1-5; d_call: .; v_call: TRBV19; cdr3_nt: TGTGCCAGTAATCAGTATTTGGGCCAGCCCCAGCATTTT; cdr3_aa: CASNQYLGQPQHF
j_call: TRBJ1-6; d_call: TRBD1; v_call: TRBV3-1/TRBV3-2; cdr3_nt: TGTGCCAGCAGCCGACAGCAGGGGGCAGCTTCACCCCTCCACTTT; cdr3_aa: CASSRQQGAASPLHF
j_call: TRBJ1-5; d_call: .; v_call: TRBV24-1; cdr3_nt: TGTGCCACCAGTGATTCAAACAGGGATGTTCAGCCCCAGCATTTT; cdr3_aa: CATSDSNRDVQPQHF
j_call: TRBJ2-1; d_call: .; v_call: TRBV6-1; cdr3_nt: TGTGCCAGCAGTGATATCTTACTGAATCAGTTCTTC; cdr3_aa: CASSDILLNQFF
j_call: TRBJ1-1; d_call: TRBD1; v_call: TRBV12-3/TRBV12-4; cdr3_nt: TGTGCCAGCAGCCTGACAGGGAAGACTGAAGCTTTCTTT; cdr3_aa: CASSLTGKTEAFF
j_call: TRBJ2-1; d_call: TRBD2; v_call: TRBV4-1; cdr3_nt: TGCGCCAGCAGCCAAGATCACACTAGCGGGGGGGCCAACAATGAGCAGTTCTTC; cdr3_aa: CASSQDHTSGGANNEQFF